This TCR beta chain is from a study of T-cell reconstitution after alpha-beta-depleted transplantation in children. The CDR3 is 13 residues long. V shed 5 bases and J 3 bases; nucleotides not matched to a gene: 7. Germline V gene sequence: CDR1 DFQATT, CDR2 SNEGSKA (reference sequence). The study, taken as a whole, reports: Where alpha-beta T cells came from about two months after transplant was reportedly several hundred expanded graft clones. Among T cells one year after transplant, newly produced cells accounted for most counts and diversity. Recipient T cells and thymic progenitors that survived were the source of the high TCRbeta diversity seen at day 60 in some patients.

Unique molecular identifiers were built into the TCRbeta library. TCRdb used MiXCR to reprocess the PCR reads, holding one entry per CDR3 protein. The repertoire holds 700,000 to 950,000 distinct CDR3 sequences, with approximately 15% as singletons. To note about this clonotype: Its specificity is unknown.

This TCR came from a male patient under 18 who had a stem cell transplant for acute lymphoblastic leukemia, so the T cells may come from the graft donor. The chain uses TRBV20-1 and TRBJ2-7; the match to TRBD2 covers 7 bases. The input for sequencing was PBMCs, mostly from graft donor cells, taken 360 days after TCRalphabeta/CD19-depleted stem cell transplant. The CDR3 reads CSAGRGGVYEQYF. Written as DNA, the CDR3 is TGCAGTGCTGGGAGGGGTGGGGTCTACGAGCAGTACTTC.